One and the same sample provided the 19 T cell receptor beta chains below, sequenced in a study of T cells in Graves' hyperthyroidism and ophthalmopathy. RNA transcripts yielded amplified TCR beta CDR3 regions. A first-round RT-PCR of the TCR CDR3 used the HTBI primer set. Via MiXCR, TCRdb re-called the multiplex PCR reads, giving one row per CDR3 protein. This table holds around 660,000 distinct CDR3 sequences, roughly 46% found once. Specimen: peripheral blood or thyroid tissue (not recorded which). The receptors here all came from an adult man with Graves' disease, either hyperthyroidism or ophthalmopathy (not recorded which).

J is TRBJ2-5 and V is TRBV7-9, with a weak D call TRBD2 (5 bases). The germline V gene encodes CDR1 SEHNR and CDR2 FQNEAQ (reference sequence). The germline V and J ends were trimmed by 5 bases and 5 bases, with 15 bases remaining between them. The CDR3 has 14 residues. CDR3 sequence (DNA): TGTGCCAGCAGCCAAGATGCCCAGCGGGAGACCCAGTACTTC. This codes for CASSQDAQRETQYF.

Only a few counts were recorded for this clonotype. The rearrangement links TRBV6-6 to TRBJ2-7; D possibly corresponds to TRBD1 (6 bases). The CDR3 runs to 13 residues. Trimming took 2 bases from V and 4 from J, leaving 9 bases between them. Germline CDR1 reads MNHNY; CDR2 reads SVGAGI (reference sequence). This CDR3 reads CASSYQGQYEQYF. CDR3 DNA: TGTGCCAGCAGTTACCAGGGGCAATACGAGCAGTACTTC.

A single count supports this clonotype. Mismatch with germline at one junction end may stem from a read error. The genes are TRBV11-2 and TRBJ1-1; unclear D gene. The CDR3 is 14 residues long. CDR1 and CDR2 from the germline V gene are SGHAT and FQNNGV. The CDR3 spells CTSSLAIENTEAFF. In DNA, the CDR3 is TGTACCAGCAGCTTAGCGATTGAGAACACTGAAGCTTTCTTT.

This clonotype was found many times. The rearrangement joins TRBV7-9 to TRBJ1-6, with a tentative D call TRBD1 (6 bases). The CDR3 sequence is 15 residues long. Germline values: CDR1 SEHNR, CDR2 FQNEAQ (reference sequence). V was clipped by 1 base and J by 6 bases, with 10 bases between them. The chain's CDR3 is CASSLGSGANSPLHF. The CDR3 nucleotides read TGTGCCAGCAGCTTAGGGTCAGGGGCTAATTCACCCCTCCACTTT.

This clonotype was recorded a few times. The chain's CDR3 is CASSLAGQKETQYF. The CDR3 DNA reads as TGTGCCAGCAGCTTGGCTGGACAGAAAGAGACCCAGTACTTC. The chain uses TRBV7-9 and TRBJ2-5; D is perhaps TRBD1 (6 bases). This CDR3 is built from 14 residues. Trimming pared 3 bases from V and 3 bases from J, leaving 11 bases between. CDR1 SEHNR and CDR2 FQNEAQ come from the germline V gene (reference sequence).

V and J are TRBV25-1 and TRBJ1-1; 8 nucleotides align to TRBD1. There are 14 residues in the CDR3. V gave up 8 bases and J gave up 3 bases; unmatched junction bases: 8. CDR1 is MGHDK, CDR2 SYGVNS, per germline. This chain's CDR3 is CASLPGQGDTEAFF. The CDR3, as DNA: TGTGCCAGCTTACCCGGACAGGGAGACACTGAAGCTTTCTTT.

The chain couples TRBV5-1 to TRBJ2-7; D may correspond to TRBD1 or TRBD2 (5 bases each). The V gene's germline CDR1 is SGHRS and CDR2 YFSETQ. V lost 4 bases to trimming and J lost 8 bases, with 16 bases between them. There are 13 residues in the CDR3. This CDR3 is CASSLGTVDKQYF. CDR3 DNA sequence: TGCGCCAGCAGCCTAGGGACGGTGGACAAGCAGTACTTC.

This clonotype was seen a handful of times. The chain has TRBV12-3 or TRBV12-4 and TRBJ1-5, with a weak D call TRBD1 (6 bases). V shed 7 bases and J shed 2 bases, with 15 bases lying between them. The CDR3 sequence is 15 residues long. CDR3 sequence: CASTQGGLGNQPQHF. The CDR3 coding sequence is TGTGCCAGCACCCAAGGGGGGCTTGGCAATCAGCCCCAGCATTTT.

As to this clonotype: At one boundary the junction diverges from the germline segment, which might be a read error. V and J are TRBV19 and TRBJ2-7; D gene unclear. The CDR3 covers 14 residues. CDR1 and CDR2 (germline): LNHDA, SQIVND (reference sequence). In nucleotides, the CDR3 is TGTGCCAGCAGTATAGATCGGGTGACCTACGAGCAGTACTTC. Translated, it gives CASSIDRVTYEQYF.

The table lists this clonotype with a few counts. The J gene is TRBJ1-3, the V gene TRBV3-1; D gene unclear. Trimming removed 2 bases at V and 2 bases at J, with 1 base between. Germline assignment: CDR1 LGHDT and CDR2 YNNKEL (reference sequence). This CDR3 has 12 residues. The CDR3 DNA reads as TGTGCCAGCAGCCAACCTGGAAACACCATATATTTT. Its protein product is CASSQPGNTIYF.

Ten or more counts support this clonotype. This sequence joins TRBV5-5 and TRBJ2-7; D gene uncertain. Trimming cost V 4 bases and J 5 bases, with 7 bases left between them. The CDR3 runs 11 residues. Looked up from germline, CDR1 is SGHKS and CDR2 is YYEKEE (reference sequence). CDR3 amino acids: CASSHNDEQYF. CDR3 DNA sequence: TGTGCCAGCAGCCATAACGACGAGCAGTACTTC.

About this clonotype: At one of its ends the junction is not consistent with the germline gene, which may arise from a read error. The CDR3 loop is CACSLTNQPQHF. DNA of the CDR3: TGTGCCTGCAGCTTAACAAATCAGCCCCAGCATTTT. The chain employs TRBV7-3 and TRBJ1-5; D is ambiguous. This CDR3 contains 12 residues. Germline CDR1 is SGHTA and CDR2 is FQGTGA.

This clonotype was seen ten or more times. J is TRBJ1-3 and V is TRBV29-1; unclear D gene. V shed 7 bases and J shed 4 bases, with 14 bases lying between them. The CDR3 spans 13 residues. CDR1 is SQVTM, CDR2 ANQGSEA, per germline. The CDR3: CSGRYSSGNTIYF. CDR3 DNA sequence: TGCAGCGGACGGTACAGTTCAGGAAACACCATATATTTT.

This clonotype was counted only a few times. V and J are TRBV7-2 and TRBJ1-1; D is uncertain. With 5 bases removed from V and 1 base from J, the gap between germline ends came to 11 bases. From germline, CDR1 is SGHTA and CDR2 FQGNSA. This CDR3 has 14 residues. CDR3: CASSQEQSNTEAFF. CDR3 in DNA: TGTGCCAGCAGCCAAGAGCAGTCGAACACTGAAGCTTTCTTT.

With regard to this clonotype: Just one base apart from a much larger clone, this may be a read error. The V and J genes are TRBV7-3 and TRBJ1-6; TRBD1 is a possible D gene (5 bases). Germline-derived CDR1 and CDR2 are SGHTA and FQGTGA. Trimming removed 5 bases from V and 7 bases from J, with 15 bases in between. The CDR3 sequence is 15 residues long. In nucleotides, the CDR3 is TGTGCCAGCAGCAAAGTGGGCAGGGCGAATTCACCCCTCCACTTT. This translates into CASSKVGRANSPLHF.

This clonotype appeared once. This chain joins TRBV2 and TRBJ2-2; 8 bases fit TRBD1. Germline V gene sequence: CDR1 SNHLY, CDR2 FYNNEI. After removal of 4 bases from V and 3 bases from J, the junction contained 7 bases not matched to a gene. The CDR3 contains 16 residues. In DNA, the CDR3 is TGTGCCAGCAGTGCCAGACAGGGGTTGGACACCGGGGAGCTGTTTTTT. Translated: CASSARQGLDTGELFF.

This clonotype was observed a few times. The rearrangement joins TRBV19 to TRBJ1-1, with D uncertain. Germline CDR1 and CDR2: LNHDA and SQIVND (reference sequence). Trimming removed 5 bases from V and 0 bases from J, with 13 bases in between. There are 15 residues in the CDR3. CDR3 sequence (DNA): TGTGCCAGTAGTCCTAGGAGGGCTATGAACACTGAAGCTTTCTTT. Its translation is CASSPRRAMNTEAFF.

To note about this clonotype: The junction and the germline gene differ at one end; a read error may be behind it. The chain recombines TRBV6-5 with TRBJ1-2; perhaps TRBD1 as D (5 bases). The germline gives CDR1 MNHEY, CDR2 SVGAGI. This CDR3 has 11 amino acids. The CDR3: CAISYLGLLYF. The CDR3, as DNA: TGTGCCATCAGTTACTTGGGACTGCTGTACTTC.

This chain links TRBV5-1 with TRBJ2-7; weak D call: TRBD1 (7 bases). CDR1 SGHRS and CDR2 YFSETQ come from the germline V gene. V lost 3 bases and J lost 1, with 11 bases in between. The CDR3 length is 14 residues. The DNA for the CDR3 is TGCGCCAGCAGCTCCAGGGGGGTGTCCTACGAGCAGTACTTC. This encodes CASSSRGVSYEQYF.